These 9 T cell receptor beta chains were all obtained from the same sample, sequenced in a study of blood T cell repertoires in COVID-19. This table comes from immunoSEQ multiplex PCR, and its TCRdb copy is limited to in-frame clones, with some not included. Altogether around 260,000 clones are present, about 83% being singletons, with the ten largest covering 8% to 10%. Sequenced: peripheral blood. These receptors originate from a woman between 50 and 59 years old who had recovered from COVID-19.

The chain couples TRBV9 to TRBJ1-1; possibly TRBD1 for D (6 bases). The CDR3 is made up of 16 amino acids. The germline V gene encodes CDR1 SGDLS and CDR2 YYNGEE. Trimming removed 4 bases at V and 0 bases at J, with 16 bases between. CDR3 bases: TGTGCCAGCAGCTCAGGGTGGGGGCTGATGAACACTGAAGCTTTCTTT. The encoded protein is CASSSGWGLMNTEAFF.

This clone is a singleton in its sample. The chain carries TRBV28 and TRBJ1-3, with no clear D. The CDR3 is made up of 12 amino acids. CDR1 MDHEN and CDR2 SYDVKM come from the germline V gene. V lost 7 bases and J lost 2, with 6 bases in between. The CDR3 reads CASNEAGNTIYF. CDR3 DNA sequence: TGTGCCAGCAACGAGGCTGGAAACACCATATATTTT.

CDR3 protein: CAISESERYGYTF. CDR3 nucleotide sequence: TGTGCCATCAGTGAGTCGGAGAGGTATGGCTACACCTTC. The rearrangement joins TRBV10-3 to TRBJ1-2; D is unclear. Germline V gene data show CDR1 as ENHRY and CDR2 as SYGVKD. The CDR3 loop spans 13 amino acids. V lost 0 bases, J lost 5 bases, and 7 bases lay in between.

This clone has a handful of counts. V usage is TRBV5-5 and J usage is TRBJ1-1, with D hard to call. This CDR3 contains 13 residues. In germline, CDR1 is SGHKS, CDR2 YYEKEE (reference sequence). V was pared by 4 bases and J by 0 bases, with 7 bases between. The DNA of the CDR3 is TGTGCCAGCAGCCCGACACTGAACACTGAAGCTTTCTTT. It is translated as CASSPTLNTEAFF.

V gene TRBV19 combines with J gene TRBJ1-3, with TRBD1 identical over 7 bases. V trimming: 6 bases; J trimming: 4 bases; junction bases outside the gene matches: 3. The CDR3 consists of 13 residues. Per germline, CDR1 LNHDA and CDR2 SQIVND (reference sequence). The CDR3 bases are TGTGCCAGTAGCGGGGACAGAGGAAACACCATATATTTT. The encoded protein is CASSGDRGNTIYF.

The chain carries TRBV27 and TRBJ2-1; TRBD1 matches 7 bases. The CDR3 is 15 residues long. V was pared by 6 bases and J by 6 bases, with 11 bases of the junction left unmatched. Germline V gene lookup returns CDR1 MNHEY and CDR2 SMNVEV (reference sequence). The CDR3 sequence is CASSRTGRPSNEQFF. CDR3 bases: TGTGCCAGCAGCCGGACAGGACGGCCTTCCAATGAGCAGTTCTTC.

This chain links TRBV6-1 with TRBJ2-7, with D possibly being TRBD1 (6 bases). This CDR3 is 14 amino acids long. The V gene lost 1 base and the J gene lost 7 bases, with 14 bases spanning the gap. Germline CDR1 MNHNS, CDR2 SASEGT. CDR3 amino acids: CASSEGGGREEQYF. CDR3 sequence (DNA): TGTGCCAGCAGTGAAGGTGGGGGCCGGGAAGAGCAGTACTTC.

The CDR3 bases are TGTGCCTGGGACAGGGGGAATCAAGAGACCCAGTACTTC. It is translated as CAWDRGNQETQYF. This chain joins TRBV30 and TRBJ2-5; 9 positions match TRBD1. The junction had 3 bases not matched to a gene; V was cut back by 5 bases and J by 2 bases. CDR1 GTSNPN and CDR2 SVGIG come from the germline V gene (reference sequence). This CDR3 has 13 residues.

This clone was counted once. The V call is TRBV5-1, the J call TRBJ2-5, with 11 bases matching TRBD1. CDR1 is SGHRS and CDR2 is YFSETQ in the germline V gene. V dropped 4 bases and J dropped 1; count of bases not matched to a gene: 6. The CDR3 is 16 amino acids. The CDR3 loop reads CASSLGTGGFQETQYF. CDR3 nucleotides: TGCGCCAGCAGCCTGGGGACAGGGGGTTTCCAAGAGACCCAGTACTTC.